This TCR beta chain was sequenced for a study of breast tumors, draining lymph nodes, adjacent tissues. Notes on this clonotype: The junction does not match germline at one end; this may be a read error.

TCRdb re-derived calls from the multiplex PCR reads in MiXCR, one entry per CDR3 protein. The repertoire holds roughly 110,000 distinct CDR3 sequences, with about 29% as singletons. Samples came from axillary lymph nodes draining the breast cancer. What was sequenced was axillary lymph node tissue. The sequence was collected from a female donor with breast cancer. Some clones in this sample may be carry-over from other donors' samples.

The DNA of the CDR3 is TGTGCCAGCAGCCAGACGGGGGCTTTGGATTCCTACGAGCAGCACTTC. This sequence encodes CASSQTGALDSYEQHF. The chain joins TRBV4-2 to TRBJ2-7, with D perhaps given as TRBD1 or TRBD2 (6 bases each). CDR1 LGHNA and CDR2 YNFKEQ come from the germline V gene. There are 16 residues in the CDR3.